What follows are 17 T cell receptor beta chains derived from one specimen sequenced in a study of cytomegalovirus exposure and HLA in healthy donors. Here immunoSEQ multiplex PCR was the method, and the copy in TCRdb shows in-frame clones only, minus some. The sample carries 60,000 to 80,000 clones, around four fifths recorded once. Material for sequencing was PBMCs. The receptor source for this set is a young man in good health and CMV-seronegative.

This sequence joins TRBV4-1 and TRBJ1-2; 7 nucleotides agree with TRBD1. This CDR3 is built from 16 residues. J was trimmed by 7 bases and V by 0 bases; bases with no gene match: 11. Germline-derived CDR1 and CDR2 are MGHRA and YSYEKL. CDR3 DNA sequence: TGCGCCAGCAGCCAAGATATTCGATTTGACAGGGCTGGCTACACCTTC. Amino acids: CASSQDIRFDRAGYTF.

This clone was seen just once. This CDR3 reads CARDTRLAGRNEQFF. CDR3 nucleotide sequence: TGTGCCAGGGACACGCGACTAGCTGGTCGCAATGAGCAGTTCTTC. The chain employs TRBV6-5 and TRBJ2-1; 7 nucleotides align to TRBD2. CDR3 length: 15 amino acids. Germline trimming cut 9 bases from V and 6 bases from J; bases unmatched to any gene: 14. Germline-derived CDR1 and CDR2 are MNHEY and SVGAGI.

V and J are TRBV4-3 and TRBJ1-1; TRBD1 is a possible D gene (5 bases). Trimming removed 1 base at V and 1 base at J, with 7 bases between. The germline gives CDR1 LGHNA, CDR2 YSLEER. The CDR3 is 14 amino acids. The CDR3 nucleotides are TGCGCCAGCAGCCAAGGCAGGGCGAACACTGAAGCTTTCTTT. This translates into CASSQGRANTEAFF.

This chain joins TRBV4-1 and TRBJ1-3, with D possibly being TRBD1 (6 bases). CDR3 length: 18 amino acids. Trimming took 2 bases from V and 1 from J, leaving 18 bases between them. Germline V lookup: CDR1 MGHRA, CDR2 YSYEKL. In nucleotides, the CDR3 is TGCGCCAGCAGCCAATTGGGGGCCTTAGTAATATCTGGAAACACCATATATTTT. Protein sequence: CASSQLGALVISGNTIYF.

With regard to this clone: Within the sample, other DNA sequences also encode this same CDR3. The V gene is TRBV6-5, the J gene TRBJ1-5; a weak D match, TRBD1 (5 bases). The CDR3 totals 15 residues. Germline V gene lookup returns CDR1 MNHEY and CDR2 SVGAGI. Trimming pared 6 bases from V and 0 bases from J, leaving 12 bases between. The CDR3, as DNA: TGTGCCAGCAGGATCAGGGTATATAGCAATCAGCCCCAGCATTTT. Translating it yields CASRIRVYSNQPQHF.

The chain uses TRBV2 and TRBJ1-5; TRBD1 matches 9 bases. Germline V gene sequence: CDR1 SNHLY, CDR2 FYNNEI. J lost 0 bases, V lost 4 bases, and 4 bases had no gene match. The CDR3 length is 16 residues. In DNA, the CDR3 is TGTGCCAGCAGTGCCGGGACAGGGAATAGCAATCAGCCCCAGCATTTT. Its protein product is CASSAGTGNSNQPQHF.

CDR3 bases: TGTGCCAGCACCGGAGTGGAAGATGGCTACACCTTC. Protein: CASTGVEDGYTF. The V and J genes are TRBV7-9 and TRBJ1-2; no firm D call. This CDR3 is 12 amino acids long. Germline V gives CDR1 SEHNR, CDR2 FQNEAQ (reference sequence). V lost 7 bases and J 6 bases, leaving 12 bases between the germline ends. Drawing the rest from reference TRBV7-9 and TRBJ1-2, the complete variable domain is DTGVSQNPRHKITKRGQNVTFRCDPISEHNRLYWYRQTLGQGPEFLTYFQNEAQLEKSRLLSDRFSAERPKGSFSTLEIQRTEQGDSAMYLCASTGVEDGYTFGSGTRLTVV.

V is TRBV28 and J is TRBJ2-1; perhaps TRBD1 as D (6 bases). V was cut by 6 bases and J by 9 bases, with 18 bases left in between. Germline lookup yields CDR1 MDHEN and CDR2 SYDVKM. The CDR3 has 14 residues. The CDR3 reads CASRPPQGLGEQFF. The CDR3 nucleotides read TGTGCCAGCAGACCACCACAGGGCTTGGGTGAGCAGTTCTTC.

This chain links TRBV19 with TRBJ2-1; TRBD2 might be the D (7 bases). Germline loops: CDR1 LNHDA, CDR2 SQIVND (reference sequence). The CDR3 is 18 residues long. The V gene lost 6 bases and the J gene lost 7 bases, with 28 bases spanning the gap. The CDR3 sequence is CASSRLRGGDRSRNEQFF. The CDR3 DNA is TGTGCCAGTAGCCGGCTACGAGGGGGGGACCGGTCACGGAATGAGCAGTTCTTC.

J is TRBJ2-5 and V is TRBV11-2, with TRBD2 as a possible D gene (6 bases). The CDR3 spans 19 residues. Trimming shortened V by 0 bases and J by 3 bases, and 23 bases separated the two germline ends. Per germline, CDR1 SGHAT and CDR2 FQNNGV. The CDR3 bases are TGTGCCAGCAGCTTAGATCGGGTAGCGGAGGACGAGGCGGAAGAGACCCAGTACTTC. Translated: CASSLDRVAEDEAEETQYF.

V is TRBV19 and J is TRBJ1-5, with a tentative D call TRBD1 (5 bases). CDR1 and CDR2 from the germline V gene are LNHDA and SQIVND (reference sequence). The V gene lost 2 bases and the J gene lost 6 bases, with 8 bases spanning the gap. There are 13 residues in the CDR3. The CDR3 loop is CASSIQGRQPQHF. The CDR3 nucleotides read TGTGCCAGTAGTATACAGGGCCGTCAGCCCCAGCATTTT.

V and J are TRBV14 and TRBJ2-1; unclear D gene. The CDR3 is 15 amino acids. The germline CDR1 and CDR2 sequences are SGHDN and FVKESK. Trimming took off 4 bases at V and 2 bases at J, with 12 bases between the two ends. The CDR3, as DNA: TGTGCCAGCAGCCTCCTCTCGCGGACCTACAATGAGCAGTTCTTC. The encoded protein is CASSLLSRTYNEQFF.

This clone has a single count. This chain joins TRBV4-2 and TRBJ2-3; 12 positions agree with TRBD2. This CDR3 is built from 16 residues. Germline assignment: CDR1 LGHNA and CDR2 YNFKEQ. V lost 3 bases and J lost 7; bases outside the gene matches: 8. The CDR3 DNA reads TGTGCCAGCAGCCAGGGCAACCTAGCGGGGGGGCATACGCAGTATTTT. Translated, it gives CASSQGNLAGGHTQYF.

The chain carries TRBV6-5 and TRBJ1-4, with 8 nucleotides matching TRBD1. In germline, CDR1 is MNHEY, CDR2 SVGAGI. The CDR3 spans 15 residues. The V segment lost 5 bases and the J segment 8 bases; nucleotides outside the gene matches: 10. Here the CDR3 reads CASSPRQGMREKLFF. The CDR3 DNA reads as TGTGCCAGCAGTCCCCGACAGGGGATGCGGGAAAAACTGTTTTTT.

V and J are TRBV6-5 and TRBJ1-3; tentative D call: TRBD1 (5 bases). CDR1 is MNHEY, CDR2 SVGAGI, per germline. With 0 bases removed from V and 4 bases from J, the gap between germline ends came to 13 bases. The CDR3 extends over 16 amino acids. The CDR3 nucleotides read TGTGCCAGCAGTTACTCGATCGGGGAGGGGGGAAACACCATATATTTT. Amino acids: CASSYSIGEGGNTIYF.

J is TRBJ1-2 and V is TRBV5-4; TRBD1 matches at 8 bases. The germline V gene encodes CDR1 SGHNT and CDR2 YYREEE (reference sequence). CDR3 size: 16 residues. V was pared by 3 bases and J by 8 bases, with 15 bases of the junction left unmatched. CDR3 sequence: CASSSARTGRGKGYTF. In DNA form, the CDR3 reads TGTGCCAGCAGCTCTGCCCGGACAGGGAGAGGGAAGGGCTACACCTTC.

The gene calls are TRBV14 and TRBJ1-4; possibly TRBD1 for D (6 bases). CDR1 is SGHDN and CDR2 is FVKESK in the germline V gene. Deletions cut 0 bases from V and 2 bases from J, with 7 bases between. The CDR3 is 15 amino acids. This CDR3 reads CASSQDTGTNEKLFF. The CDR3 coding sequence is TGTGCCAGCAGCCAAGACACAGGGACTAATGAAAAACTGTTTTTT.